This T cell receptor (beta chain) stems from a study of cytomegalovirus exposure and HLA in healthy donors. This PCR relied on a set of 60 Vbeta primers and 13 Jbeta primers. Sequencing used immunoSEQ multiplex PCR; TCRdb keeps in-frame clones, though not all of them. The sample holds under 200,000 clones, over 75% seen once. The study's findings and limits: Immune exposure data for these donors was limited to CMV serostatus.

With regard to this clone: Antigen unknown.

Germline trimming cut 6 bases from V and 5 bases from J; bases unmatched to any gene: 2. Per the germline V gene, CDR1 is LNHDA and CDR2 is SQIVND (reference sequence). The CDR3 runs to 14 residues. V and J are TRBV19 and TRBJ1-5; 12 bases agree with TRBD1. The TCR was taken from a man aged 55 to 69 in good health and CMV-seronegative. Sequencing input: PBMCs. The CDR3: CASSGTGGHQPQHF. The CDR3 DNA reads as TGTGCCAGTAGCGGGACAGGGGGCCATCAGCCCCAGCATTTT. Full variable domain (rest looked up from reference TRBV19 and TRBJ1-5): DGGITQSPKYLFRKEGQNVTLSCEQNLNHDAMYWYRQDPGQGLRLIYYSQIVNDFQKGDIAEGYSVSREKKESFPLTVTSAQKNPTAFYLCASSGTGGHQPQHFGDGTRLSIL.